This T cell receptor beta chain was sequenced during a study of cytomegalovirus exposure and HLA in healthy donors. Findings and caveats of the study: DRB1 had the most TCR associations and HLA-C the fewest, a later analysis found, with rates varying by HLA locus. A highly shared variant cluster was judged a likely technical artifact.

Unmatched junction bases numbered 7, after V lost 5 bases and J lost 4 bases. The length of the CDR3 is 14 residues. The germline CDR1 and CDR2 sequences are LNHDA and SQIVND (reference sequence). It was with 60 Vbeta and 13 Jbeta primers that the PCR ran. TCRdb's copy holds only in-frame clones and misses some; the assay was immunoSEQ multiplex PCR. The table includes 150,000 to 200,000 clones, over 70% detected once. Regarding this clone: The target antigen is unknown.

The chain couples TRBV19 to TRBJ1-2, with TRBD1 identical over 7 bases. This TCR was recovered from a woman aged 45-59 years in good health and CMV-seropositive. Material: PBMCs. The chain's CDR3 is CASSAGQRFYGYTF. CDR3 DNA: TGTGCCAGTAGTGCGGGACAGCGATTCTATGGCTACACCTTC.